A single sample is the source of the 2 T cell receptor beta chains below, sequenced in a study of CD8 T cells in ankylosing spondylitis. Study-level results: Ankylosing spondylitis blood seemed to carry a telltale TCR beta motif made of several highly homologous variants.

TCRdb ran MiXCR on the 5' RACE reads and lists one entry per CDR3 protein. Altogether more than 600,000 distinct CDR3 sequences are present, around a fifth being singletons, with the ten largest covering about 20%. Antigens for these TCRs are unknown. What was sequenced was blood, either unsorted or a sorted T cell fraction (not recorded which). These receptors originate from a male donor with ankylosing spondylitis.

This clonotype came up a few times. V and J are TRBV20-1 and TRBJ2-7; 9 bases map to TRBD2. Trimming took 5 bases from V and 3 from J; bases not matched to a gene: 5. CDR1 is DFQATT, CDR2 SNEGSKA, per germline (reference sequence). The CDR3 runs to 13 residues. CDR3 residues: CSAGGSGSYEQYF. In nucleotides, the CDR3 is TGCAGTGCTGGAGGTAGCGGGAGCTACGAGCAGTACTTC.

This clonotype was detected a few times. J is TRBJ1-2 and V is TRBV20-1; the D gene is possibly TRBD1 (6 bases). CDR1 DFQATT and CDR2 SNEGSKA come from the germline V gene (reference sequence). The length of the CDR3 is 13 residues. Trimming cost V 2 bases and J 3 bases, with 10 bases left between them. The CDR3 DNA reads as TGCAGTGCTAGAAGGGACATCGACTATGGCTACACCTTC. It yields the protein CSARRDIDYGYTF.